What follows is one TCR beta chain and its context. Germline V gene data show CDR1 as SGDLS and CDR2 as YYNGEE. Trimming at V came to 3 bases and at J to 6 bases, leaving 3 bases not matched to a gene. CDR3 size: 14 residues. The entry originates in a study of tissue T cells after allogeneic stem cell transplantation. Here immunoSEQ multiplex PCR was the method, and the copy in TCRdb shows in-frame clones only, minus some. The sample has 25,000 to 30,000 clones, over 75% seen once. The TCR sequence derives from a woman aged 18-49 years who later had graft-versus-host disease after an allogeneic stem cell transplant. The rearrangement uses TRBV9 and TRBJ2-3; 11 nucleotides agree with TRBD2. The material was blood, obtained before transplantation. CDR3 sequence: CASSEGLAGDTQYF. The CDR3 nucleotides are TGTGCCAGCAGCGAAGGACTAGCGGGTGATACGCAGTATTTT.